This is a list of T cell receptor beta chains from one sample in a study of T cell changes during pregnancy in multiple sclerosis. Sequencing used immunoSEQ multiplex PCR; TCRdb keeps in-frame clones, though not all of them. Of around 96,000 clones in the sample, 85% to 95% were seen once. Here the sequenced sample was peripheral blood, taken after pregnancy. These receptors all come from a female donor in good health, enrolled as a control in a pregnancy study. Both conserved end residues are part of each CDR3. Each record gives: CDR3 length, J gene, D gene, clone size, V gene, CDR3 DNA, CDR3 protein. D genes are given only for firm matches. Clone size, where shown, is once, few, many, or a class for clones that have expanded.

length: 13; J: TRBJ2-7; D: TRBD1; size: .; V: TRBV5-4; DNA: TGTGCCAGCAGCTCTACAGGGGTCCGCGAGCAGTACTTC; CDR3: CASSSTGVREQYF
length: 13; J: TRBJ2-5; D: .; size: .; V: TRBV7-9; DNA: TGTGCCAGCAGCTTTATAGATGAGGAGACCCAGTACTTC; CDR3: CASSFIDEETQYF
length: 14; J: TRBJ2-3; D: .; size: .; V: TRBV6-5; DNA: TGTGCCAGCAGTTACTCTACTTACACAGATACGCAGTATTTT; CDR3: CASSYSTYTDTQYF
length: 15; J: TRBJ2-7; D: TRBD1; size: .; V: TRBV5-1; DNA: TGCGCCAGCAGCTCAGGACAGGGCGCGGTCTACGAGCAGTACTTC; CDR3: CASSSGQGAVYEQYF
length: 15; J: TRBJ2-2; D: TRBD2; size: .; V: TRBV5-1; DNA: TGCGCCAGCTTCGCAAGCGGGACGAACACCGGGGAGCTGTTTTTT; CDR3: CASFASGTNTGELFF
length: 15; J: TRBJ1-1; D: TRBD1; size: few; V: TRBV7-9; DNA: TGTGCCAGCAGGCGGACCGGGACAGGGGCGACTGAAGCTTTCTTT; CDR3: CASRRTGTGATEAFF
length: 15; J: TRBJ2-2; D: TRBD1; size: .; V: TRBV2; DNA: TGTGCCAGCAGTTCCGGGACAGAGAACACCGGGGAGCTGTTTTTT; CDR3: CASSSGTENTGELFF
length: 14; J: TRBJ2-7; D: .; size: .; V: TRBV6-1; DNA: TGTGCCAGCAGTGGAGACAGGAGTTCCTACGAGCAGTACTTC; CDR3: CASSGDRSSYEQYF
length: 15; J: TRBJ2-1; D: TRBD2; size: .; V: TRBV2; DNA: TGTGCCAGCAGTGAGGGGACTAGCGGGAGTGATGAGCAGTTCTTC; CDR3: CASSEGTSGSDEQFF
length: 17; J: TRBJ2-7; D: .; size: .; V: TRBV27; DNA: TGTGCCAGCTACATCGAGAGGGCGAACATCCCCTCCTACGAGCAGTACTTC; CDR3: CASYIERANIPSYEQYF
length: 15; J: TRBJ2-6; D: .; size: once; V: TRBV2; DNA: TGTGCCAGCACAAAGGACAGATCTGGGGCCAACGTCCTGACTTTC; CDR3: CASTKDRSGANVLTF
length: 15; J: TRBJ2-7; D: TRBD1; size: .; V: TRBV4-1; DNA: TGCGCCAGCAGCCAAGGGGACAGGGACTCCTACGAGCAGTACTTC; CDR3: CASSQGDRDSYEQYF
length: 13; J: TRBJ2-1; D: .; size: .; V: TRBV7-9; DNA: TGTGCCAGCAGCTCCACTAGGGCCGGCGAGCAGTTCTTC; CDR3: CASSSTRAGEQFF
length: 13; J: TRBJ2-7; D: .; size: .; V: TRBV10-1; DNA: TGCGCCAGCAGTCCGGACAAAACCTACGAGCAGTACTTC; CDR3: CASSPDKTYEQYF
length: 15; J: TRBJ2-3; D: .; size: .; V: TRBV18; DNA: TGTGCCAGCTCACCCCTCCCGGCAGCGACAGATACGCAGTATTTT; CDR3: CASSPLPAATDTQYF
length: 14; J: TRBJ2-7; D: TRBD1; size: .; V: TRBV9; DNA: TGTGCCAGCAGCGTGGCGGGACAGGGCTACGAGCAGTACTTC; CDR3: CASSVAGQGYEQYF
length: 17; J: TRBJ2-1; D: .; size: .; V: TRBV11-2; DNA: TGTGCCAGCAGCTTACAACCTTTAGCGGTCGGATACAATGAGCAGTTCTTC; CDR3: CASSLQPLAVGYNEQFF
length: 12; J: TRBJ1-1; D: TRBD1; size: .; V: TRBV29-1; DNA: TGCAGCGTTAGAGACAGGGGCACTGAAGCTTTCTTT; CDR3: CSVRDRGTEAFF
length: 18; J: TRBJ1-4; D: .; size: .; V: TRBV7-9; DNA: TGTGCCAGCAGCCTACTGCGAGACAGTTCTGCAACTAATGAAAAACTGTTTTTT; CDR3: CASSLLRDSSATNEKLFF
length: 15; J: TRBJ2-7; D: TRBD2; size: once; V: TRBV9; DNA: TGTGCCAGCAGCGTAGGAAGCGGGAGGAGCTACGAGCAGTACTTC; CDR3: CASSVGSGRSYEQYF
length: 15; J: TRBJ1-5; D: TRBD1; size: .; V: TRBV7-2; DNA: TGTGCCAGCAGTTCGGGACAGCTGATCAATCAGCCCCAGCATTTT; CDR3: CASSSGQLINQPQHF
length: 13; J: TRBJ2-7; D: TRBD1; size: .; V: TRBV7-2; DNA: TGTGCCAGCAGCCAAAGGACAGGGTCCGAGCAGTACTTC; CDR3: CASSQRTGSEQYF
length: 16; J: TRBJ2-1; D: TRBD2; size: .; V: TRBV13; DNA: TGTGCCAGCAGCTTAGAGGGACTAGCGGCCTACAATGAGCAGTTCTTC; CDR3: CASSLEGLAAYNEQFF
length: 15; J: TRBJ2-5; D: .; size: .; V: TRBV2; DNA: TGTGCCAGCAGTGCGAACAAGGGGTTTCGAGAGACCCAGTACTTC; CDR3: CASSANKGFRETQYF
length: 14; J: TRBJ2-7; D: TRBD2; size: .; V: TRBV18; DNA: TGTGCCAGCTCATTTGTTAGCGGGAGCAGCGAGCAGTACTTC; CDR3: CASSFVSGSSEQYF
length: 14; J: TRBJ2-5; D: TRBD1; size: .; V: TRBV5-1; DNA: TGCGCCAGTTCGAACAGGGGTGGTCAAGAGACCCAGTACTTC; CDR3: CASSNRGGQETQYF
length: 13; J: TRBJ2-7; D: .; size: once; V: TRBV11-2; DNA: TGTGCCAGCAGCTTCCATACTACCGGCGAGCAGTACTTC; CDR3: CASSFHTTGEQYF
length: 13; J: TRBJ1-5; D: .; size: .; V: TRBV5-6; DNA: TGTGCCAGCAGCGGGAGTAGCAATCAGCCCCAGCATTTT; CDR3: CASSGSSNQPQHF
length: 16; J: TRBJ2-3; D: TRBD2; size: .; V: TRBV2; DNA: TGTGCCAGCAGTGAACTTCGAGCGGGAGGGCCTGATACGCAGTATTTT; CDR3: CASSELRAGGPDTQYF
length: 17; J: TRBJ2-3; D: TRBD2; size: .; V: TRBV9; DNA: TGTGCCAGCAGCGTAGGACTAGCGGGAGGGTCCACAGATACGCAGTATTTT; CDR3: CASSVGLAGGSTDTQYF
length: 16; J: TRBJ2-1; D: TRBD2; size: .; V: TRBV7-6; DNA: TGTGCCAGCAGCCCCGCTCCGGCGGGAGGGCAGGAGGAGCAGTTCTTC; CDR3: CASSPAPAGGQEEQFF
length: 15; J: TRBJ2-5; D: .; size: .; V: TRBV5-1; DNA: TGCGCCAGCAGTTTGGGGGCGCAGGCCCAAGAGACCCAGTACTTC; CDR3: CASSLGAQAQETQYF
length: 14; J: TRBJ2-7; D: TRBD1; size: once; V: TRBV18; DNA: TGTGCCAGCTCACTCGACAGGGGAACCAACGAGCAGTACTTC; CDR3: CASSLDRGTNEQYF
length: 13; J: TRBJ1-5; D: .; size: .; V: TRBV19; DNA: TGTGCCAGTAGTAGTGGAGTTAATCAGCCCCAGCATTTT; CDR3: CASSSGVNQPQHF
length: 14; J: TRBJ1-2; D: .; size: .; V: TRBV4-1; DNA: TGCGCCAGCAGCCCCCAGACAGGATATGCTGGCTACACCTTC; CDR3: CASSPQTGYAGYTF
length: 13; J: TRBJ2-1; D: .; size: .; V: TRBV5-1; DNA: TGCGCCAGCAGCTTGGTTAGATACAATGAGCAGTTCTTC; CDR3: CASSLVRYNEQFF
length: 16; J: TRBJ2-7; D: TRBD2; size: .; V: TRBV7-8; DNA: TGTGCCAGCAGCTACCGTCCTAGCGGGAGATTCTACGAGCAGTACTTC; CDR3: CASSYRPSGRFYEQYF
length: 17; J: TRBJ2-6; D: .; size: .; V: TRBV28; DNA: TGTGCCAGCAGTTTAAGGGGCACTGGGGGGAGGGCCAACGTCCTGACTTTC; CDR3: CASSLRGTGGRANVLTF
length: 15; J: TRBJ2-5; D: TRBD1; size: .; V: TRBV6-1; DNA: TGTGCCAGCAGTGAAAGAATGGACAGGGGGGAGACCCAGTACTTC; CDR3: CASSERMDRGETQYF
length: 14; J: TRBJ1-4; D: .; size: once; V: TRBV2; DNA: TGTGCCAGCAGGGACATTCTAACTAATGAAAAACTGTTTTTT; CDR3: CASRDILTNEKLFF
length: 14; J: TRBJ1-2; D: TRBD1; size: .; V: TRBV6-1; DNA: TGTGCCAGCATTACGGGACAGGGGGCTGGTGGCTACACCTTC; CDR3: CASITGQGAGGYTF